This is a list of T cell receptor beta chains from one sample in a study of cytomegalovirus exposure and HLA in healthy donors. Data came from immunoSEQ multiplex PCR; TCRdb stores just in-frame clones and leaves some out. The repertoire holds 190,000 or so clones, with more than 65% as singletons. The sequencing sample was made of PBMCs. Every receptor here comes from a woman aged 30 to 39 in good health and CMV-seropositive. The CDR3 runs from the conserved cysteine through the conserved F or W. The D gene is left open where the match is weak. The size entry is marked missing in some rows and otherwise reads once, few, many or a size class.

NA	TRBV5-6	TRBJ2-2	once	TGTGCCAGCAGCTTGGGAGGGAGCGAAGCCGGGGAGCTGTTTTTT	CASSLGGSEAGELFF
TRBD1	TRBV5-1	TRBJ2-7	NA	TGCGCCAGCAGCTTGGGGACAGGGTCGAACGAGCAGTACTTC	CASSLGTGSNEQYF
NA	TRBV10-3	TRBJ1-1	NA	TGTGCCAGTACAGGGAGTGGCACTGAAGCTTTCTTT	CASTGSGTEAFF
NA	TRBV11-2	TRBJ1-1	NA	TGTGCCAGCAGATCGGGGAGGATTGAAGCTTTCTTT	CASRSGRIEAFF
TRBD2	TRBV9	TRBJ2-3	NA	TGTGCCAGCAGCGTAAGGCGGGAGGGTACCACAGATACGCAGTATTTT	CASSVRREGTTDTQYF
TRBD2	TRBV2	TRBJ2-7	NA	TGTGCCAGCAGTGGATCCGGGACTAGCGCTTACGAGCAGTACTTC	CASSGSGTSAYEQYF
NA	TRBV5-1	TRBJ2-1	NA	TGCGCCAGCAGCTTAAACAACAATGAGCAGTTCTTC	CASSLNNNEQFF
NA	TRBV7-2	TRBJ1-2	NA	TGTGCCAGCAGCTTCAGGGACTATGGCTACACCTTC	CASSFRDYGYTF
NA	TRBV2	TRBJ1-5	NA	TGTGCCAGCAGTGGCGAGGGTTTGGGGAATCAGCCCCAGCATTTT	CASSGEGLGNQPQHF
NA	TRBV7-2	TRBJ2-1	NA	TGTGCCAGCAGCCTGGGAGTGAACAATGAGCAGTTCTTC	CASSLGVNNEQFF
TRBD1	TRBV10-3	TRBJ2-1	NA	TGTGCCACCAGCCCGGACAGGGCGAGCTCCTACAATGAGCAGTTCTTC	CATSPDRASSYNEQFF
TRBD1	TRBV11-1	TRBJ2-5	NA	TGTGCCAGCAGCTCGTTACAGGGGACAGGGCCCCAGTACTTC	CASSSLQGTGPQYF
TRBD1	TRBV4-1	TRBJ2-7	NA	TGCGCCAGCAGCCAGACCGGACAGGGACCCTACGAGCAGTACTTC	CASSQTGQGPYEQYF
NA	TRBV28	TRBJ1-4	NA	TGTGCCAGCAGTTCACCCGCAATTTCGGGGGCTAATGAAAAACTGTTTTTT	CASSSPAISGANEKLFF
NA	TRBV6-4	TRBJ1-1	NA	TGTGCCAGCAGTGACTCCGTGTACACTGAAGCTTTCTTT	CASSDSVYTEAFF
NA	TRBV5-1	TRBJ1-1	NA	TGCGCCAGCAGCGGAAACGAGGAGAACACTGAAGCTTTCTTT	CASSGNEENTEAFF
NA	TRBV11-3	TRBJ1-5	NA	TGTGCCAGCAGCTGGGGTGGGACACTCTATAGCAATCAGCCCCAGCATTTT	CASSWGGTLYSNQPQHF
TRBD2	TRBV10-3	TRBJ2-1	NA	TGTGCCATCAGTGAGTCGAGGGCGGGAGTCGATGAGCAGTTCTTC	CAISESRAGVDEQFF
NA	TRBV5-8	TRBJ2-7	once	TGTGCCAGCACGAGGGGGGGGAGCGCCTACGAGCAGTACTTC	CASTRGGSAYEQYF
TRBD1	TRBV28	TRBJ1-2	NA	TGTGCCAGCAGTGTGGGACAGGGGAGCACCTATGGCTACACCTTC	CASSVGQGSTYGYTF
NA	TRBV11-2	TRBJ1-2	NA	TGTGCCAGCAGCTTACACCCTGCGCAACTGGGCTACACCTTC	CASSLHPAQLGYTF
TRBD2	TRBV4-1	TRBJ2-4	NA	TGCGCCAGCAGCCAAGAGACGGGACTAGCGGGAGGCGGCAAAAACATTCAGTACTTC	CASSQETGLAGGGKNIQYF
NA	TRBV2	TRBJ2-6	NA	TGTGCCAGCAGTGAGTACAGGGACCCTGGGGCCAACGTCCTGACTTTC	CASSEYRDPGANVLTF
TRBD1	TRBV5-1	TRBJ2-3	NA	TGCGCCAGCAGAGGAGGGACAGGGGAGTGGGATACGCAGTATTTT	CASRGGTGEWDTQYF
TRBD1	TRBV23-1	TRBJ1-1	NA	TGCGCCAGCAGTCAACCTGACAGGGAACCAATGAACACTGAAGCTTTCTTT	CASSQPDREPMNTEAFF
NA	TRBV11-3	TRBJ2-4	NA	TGTGCCAGCAGCAGGGGATCCAAAAACATTCAGTACTTC	CASSRGSKNIQYF
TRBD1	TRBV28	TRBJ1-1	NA	TGTGCCAGCAGCGACAGGGGGGATACTGAAGCTTTCTTT	CASSDRGDTEAFF
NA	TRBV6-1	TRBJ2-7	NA	TGTGCCAGCAGTGAAACGACGGAGGCGCAGTACTTC	CASSETTEAQYF
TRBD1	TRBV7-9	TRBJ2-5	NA	TGTGCCAGCAGCTGGGACAGGACAATGGGGACCCAGTACTTC	CASSWDRTMGTQYF
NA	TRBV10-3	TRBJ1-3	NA	TGTGCCACTGGCCTACAGCCAGACTCTGGAAACACCATATATTTT	CATGLQPDSGNTIYF
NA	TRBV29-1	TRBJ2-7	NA	TGCAGCGGCGCGACAAGCACCTACGAGCAGTACTTC	CSGATSTYEQYF
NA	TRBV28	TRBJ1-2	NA	TGTGCCAGCAGTTTAGCCCGGAACCGAGGGTACACCTTC	CASSLARNRGYTF
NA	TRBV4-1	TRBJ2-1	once	TGCGCCAGCAGCCAAGGCGATTACTACAATGAGCAGTTCTTC	CASSQGDYYNEQFF
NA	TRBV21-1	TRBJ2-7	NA	TGTGCCAGCAGCAAAGCGCAGGACAGGTTGTCCTACGAGCAGTACTTC	CASSKAQDRLSYEQYF
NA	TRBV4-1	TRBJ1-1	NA	TGCGCCAGCAGCCAAGTGCCGACAGGCCTCTTAATGAACACTGAAGCTTTCTTT	CASSQVPTGLLMNTEAFF
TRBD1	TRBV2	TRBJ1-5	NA	TGTGCCAGCGAGGGGGCGCGAAGCAATCAGCCCCAGCATTTT	CASEGARSNQPQHF
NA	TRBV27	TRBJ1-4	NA	TGTGCCAGCAGTTTACGGGGCAGGGAGGACGAAAAACTGTTTTTT	CASSLRGREDEKLFF
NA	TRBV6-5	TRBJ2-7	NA	TGTGCCAGCAGTTACGGACTACCCTACGAGCAGTACTTC	CASSYGLPYEQYF
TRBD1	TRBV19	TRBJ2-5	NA	TGTGCCAGTAGTCCCGGGGACAGCAAAGAGACCCAGTACTTC	CASSPGDSKETQYF
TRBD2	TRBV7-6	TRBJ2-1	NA	TGTGCCAGCGCCCTAGCGGGAAGCGGCGAGCAGTTCTTC	CASALAGSGEQFF
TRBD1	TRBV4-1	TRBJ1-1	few	TGCGCCAGCAGCCAAGGGGGACAGGGTACCACTGAAGCTTTCTTT	CASSQGGQGTTEAFF
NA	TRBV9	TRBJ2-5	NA	TGTGCCAGCAGCGTAATGACAGGCGGACGGGAGACCCAGTACTTC	CASSVMTGGRETQYF